These 13 T cell receptor beta chains were sequenced from one sample in a study of T-cell memory formation after mild COVID-19. TCRdb reprocessed the 5' RACE reads with MiXCR, giving one entry per CDR3 protein. Of more than 110,000 distinct CDR3 sequences in the sample, 11% to 15% were seen once. Sequencing was performed on PBMCs or a T cell subset sorted from them (not recorded which). The receptor set was obtained from an adult woman who had mild COVID-19 (a few samples of this study predate the infection). Cell type and time point are not known.

This clonotype was picked up a small number of times. V is TRBV7-2 and J is TRBJ2-1; 7 nucleotides match TRBD1. The ends lost 1 base at V and 7 bases at J; junction bases unmatched: 13. Germline assignment: CDR1 SGHTA and CDR2 FQGNSA. This CDR3 is built from 17 residues. CDR3 coding DNA: TGTGCCAGCAGCTTAGTGAGCGTTTGGTCAGGGGGTAATGAGCAGTTCTTC. This codes for CASSLVSVWSGGNEQFF.

The table lists this clonotype with a few counts. The chain uses TRBV9 and TRBJ2-7; TRBD1 might be the D (5 bases). The CDR3 is 15 residues long. Germline V lookup: CDR1 SGDLS, CDR2 YYNGEE. Between the trimmed V and J ends, which lost 0 bases and 2 bases, there was a span of 12 bases. CDR3 nucleotides: TGTGCCAGCAGCGTAGGGGGCGACAGCACCTACGAGCAGTACTTC. Translating gives CASSVGGDSTYEQYF.

Only a few counts were recorded for this clonotype. The V call is TRBV5-5, the J call TRBJ1-6; 7 bases map to TRBD1. J gave up 9 bases and V 1 base, and 4 bases lay outside the gene matches. From germline, CDR1 is SGHKS and CDR2 YYEKEE (reference sequence). This CDR3 is 14 amino acids long. The CDR3 region has the DNA TGTGCCAGCAGCTTGACAGGGGAACGTTCACCCCTCCACTTT. It is translated as CASSLTGERSPLHF.

CDR3: CASGSWPPRETQYF. CDR3 coding DNA: TGTGCGAGCGGGAGTTGGCCCCCAAGGGAGACCCAGTACTTC. The V call is TRBV7-2, the J call TRBJ2-5, with 8 positions matching TRBD2. This CDR3 contains 14 residues. Germline CDR1 and CDR2: SGHTA and FQGNSA.

The V and J genes are TRBV4-3 and TRBJ2-2, with a possible D match to TRBD2 (7 bases). Germline V gene lookup returns CDR1 LGHNA and CDR2 YSLEER. This CDR3 is 14 amino acids long. The ends were cut back, 4 bases at V and 6 bases at J, with 12 bases in the middle. CDR3 in DNA: TGCGCCAGCAGCCTCCTCGGGGGGCCCGGGGAGCTGTTTTTT. It encodes CASSLLGGPGELFF.

This clonotype was seen a few times. The chain couples TRBV4-2 to TRBJ2-5, with 7 positions matching TRBD1. Germline V lookup: CDR1 LGHNA, CDR2 YNFKEQ. The length of the CDR3 is 14 residues. Losses at the gene ends were 1 base for V and 3 bases for J; bases not matched to a gene: 2. The CDR3 spells CASSQATGEETQYF. For the CDR3, the DNA is TGTGCCAGCAGCCAAGCTACAGGGGAAGAGACCCAGTACTTC.

At least ten counts were recorded for this clonotype. This rearrangement joins TRBV4-3 to TRBJ2-7; D may match TRBD1 or TRBD2 (6 bases each). This CDR3 has 15 residues. Germline V gene lookup returns CDR1 LGHNA and CDR2 YSLEER. Trimming removed 0 bases at V and 5 bases at J, with 14 bases between. The CDR3 sequence is CASSQDGGRVNEQYF. The CDR3 DNA follows: TGCGCCAGCAGCCAAGATGGGGGGCGGGTGAACGAGCAGTACTTC.

This clonotype was observed a handful of times. The V gene is TRBV4-1, the J gene TRBJ2-2; D is unresolved. CDR3 length: 15 residues. Germline CDR1 is MGHRA and CDR2 is YSYEKL. Trimming took 1 base from V and 1 from J, leaving 7 bases between them. Here the CDR3 DNA reads TGCGCCAGCAGCCAAGTCGGTTGGAACACCGGGGAGCTGTTTTTT. This encodes CASSQVGWNTGELFF.

This clonotype was detected many times. This chain uses TRBV7-9 with TRBJ2-1; 8 bases map to TRBD2. CDR3 length: 16 amino acids. CDR1 and CDR2 from the germline V gene are SEHNR and FQNEAQ (reference sequence). V was pared by 1 base and J by 6 bases, with 8 bases of the junction left unmatched. The chain's CDR3 is CASSLVTGGPVNEQFF. The DNA for the CDR3 is TGTGCCAGCAGCTTAGTTACGGGAGGGCCCGTCAATGAGCAGTTCTTC.

This clonotype was counted a few times. J is TRBJ1-5 and V is TRBV19; no clear D. Germline V CDR1 and CDR2: LNHDA, SQIVND (reference sequence). The CDR3 is 15 residues long. Trimming shortened V by 5 bases and J by 0 bases, and 11 bases separated the two germline ends. The CDR3 sequence: CASSDGPNSNQPQHF. The CDR3 nucleotides are TGTGCCAGTAGTGATGGCCCAAATAGCAATCAGCCCCAGCATTTT.

At least ten counts were recorded for this clonotype. The J gene is TRBJ2-7, the V gene TRBV12-3 or TRBV12-4; no reliable D call. The CDR3 has 14 residues. V lost 5 bases and J lost 0, with 11 bases in between. CDR3 bases: TGTGCCAGCAGTCCTTTGACGGCCTCCTACGAGCAGTACTTC. Its translation is CASSPLTASYEQYF.

In its sample, this clonotype was seen a few times. This chain joins TRBV7-9 and TRBJ1-2; D is possibly TRBD1 (6 bases). The CDR3 spans 13 residues. Germline V gives CDR1 SEHNR, CDR2 FQNEAQ (reference sequence). V dropped 0 bases and J dropped 4 bases, with 6 bases sitting between them. CDR3 DNA sequence: TGTGCCAGCAGCTTAGCAGGGGGCTATGGCTACACCTTC. It yields the protein CASSLAGGYGYTF.

The chain recombines TRBV7-6 with TRBJ2-7, with D unclear. From germline, CDR1 is SGHVS and CDR2 FNYEAQ. The germline V and J ends were trimmed by 5 bases and 0 bases, with 8 bases remaining between them. The CDR3 sequence is 13 residues long. The CDR3 protein is CASSISTSYEQYF. CDR3 nucleotide sequence: TGTGCCAGCAGCATTAGCACCTCCTACGAGCAGTACTTC.